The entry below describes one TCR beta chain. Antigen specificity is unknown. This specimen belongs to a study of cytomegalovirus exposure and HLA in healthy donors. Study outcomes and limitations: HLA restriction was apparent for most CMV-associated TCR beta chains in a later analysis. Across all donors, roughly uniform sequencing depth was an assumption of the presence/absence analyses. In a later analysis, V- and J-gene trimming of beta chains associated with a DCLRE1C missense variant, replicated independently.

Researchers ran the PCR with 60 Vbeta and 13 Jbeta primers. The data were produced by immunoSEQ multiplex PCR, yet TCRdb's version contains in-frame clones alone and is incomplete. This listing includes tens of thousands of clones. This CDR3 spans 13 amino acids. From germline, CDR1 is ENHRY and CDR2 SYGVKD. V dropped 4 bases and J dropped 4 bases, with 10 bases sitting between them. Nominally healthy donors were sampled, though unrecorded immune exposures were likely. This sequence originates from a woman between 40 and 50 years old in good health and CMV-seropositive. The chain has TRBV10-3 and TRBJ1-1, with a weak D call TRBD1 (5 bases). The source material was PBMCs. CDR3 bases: TGTGCCATCAGTGGGGGCTCGGGCACTGAAGCTTTCTTT. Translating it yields CAISGGSGTEAFF.